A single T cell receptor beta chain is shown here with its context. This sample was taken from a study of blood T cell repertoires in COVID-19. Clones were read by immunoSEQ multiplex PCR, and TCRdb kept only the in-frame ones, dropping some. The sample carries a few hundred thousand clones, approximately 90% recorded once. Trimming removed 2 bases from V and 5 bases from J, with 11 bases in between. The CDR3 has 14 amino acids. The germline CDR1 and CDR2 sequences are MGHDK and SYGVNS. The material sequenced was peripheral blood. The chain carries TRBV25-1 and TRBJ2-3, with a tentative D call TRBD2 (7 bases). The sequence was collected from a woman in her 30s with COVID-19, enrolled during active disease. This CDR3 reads CASSEPRGGDTQYF. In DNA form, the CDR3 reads TGTGCCAGCAGTGAACCGAGGGGGGGAGATACGCAGTATTTT.